This T cell receptor beta chain was recovered during a study of T cells in Graves' hyperthyroidism and ophthalmopathy (dated by TCRdb to the late 2010s). About the study as a whole: Peripheral blood samples were taken at initial diagnosis, before any treatment was given. A discovery cohort of around 98 patients, roughly 45 with Graves' ophthalmopathy and more than 55 with stable Graves' hyperthyroidism, was used to find distinguishing TCR V-J signatures. An independent validation cohort of around 20 hyperthyroidism patients and approximately 17 patients who later progressed to ophthalmopathy tested prospective prediction of ophthalmopathy. For training and testing, the 80 to 100 patients in the discovery cohort were randomly divided in a 7:3 ratio. In addition, the study compared T-cell repertoires in thyroid tissue and in blood from several Graves' hyperthyroidism patients. Once sampling was done, hyperthyroidism patients were given methimazole at a starting dose of 30 mg daily, whereas ophthalmopathy patients were given high-dose intravenous methylprednisolone. The paper describes TCR Vbeta CDR3 sequencing of about 140 peripheral blood samples, made up of about 40 ophthalmopathy patients, approximately 76 hyperthyroidism patients and about 17 progressor patients. Results and caveats for the whole study, not just this receptor: In validation, progression to ophthalmopathy was predicted by the model with nearly 71% sensitivity and about 72% specificity, a median of approximately 6.5 months before onset. In cross-validation, a model built on a 13 V-J signature told ophthalmopathy apart from stable hyperthyroidism with approximately 90% sensitivity and about 81% specificity, and in testing the same model reached 80%/75%. Sample size was not statistically predetermined, and investigators were not blinded to group allocation. Blood samples also contained most of the expanded thyroid clonotypes (frequency above 0.001), which suggests that blood repertoires may reflect thyroid immune responses.

The TCR beta CDR3 regions were amplified from the RNA transcripts. The first round of RT-PCR for the TCR CDR3 was performed with the HTBI primer set and the Qiagen OneStep RT-PCR kit. The libraries were constructed in a second round of multiplex PCR and then size-selected and purified. The libraries were sequenced on an Illumina HiSeq2000 using paired-end 100 bp reads. The source study handled its data this way. Raw data were processed with SOAPnuke, discarding reads with adapters, uncalled bases, mean Phred below 15, or no exact constant-primer or identifier match. COPE v1.2.5 was used to merge the high-quality paired reads, and each unique nucleotide sequence was defined as a clonotype. Clonotypes were aligned to IMGT TRBV, TRBD and TRBJ reference segments using MiTCR v1.1. Only V-J combinations with frequency above 0.0001, covering roughly 99% of repertoires, were analysed. A TCS score was defined as the ratio of F50 (clonal expansion) to E x V (chaos), with BLOSUM62-based TCRdist applied between CDR3 peptides within each V-J. Welch's t-statistics and random forest reduced roughly 540 V-J features to about 13, which were used in a naive Bayes classifier (R e1071). The public reads were reprocessed in TCRdb via fastp at Q25 and MiXCR, keeping in-frame beta chains. CDR3 protein sequences are deduplicated, and each keeps its most common genes and DNA. The V and J calls here are based on TCRdb, not the publication. The sample contains some 210,000 distinct CDR3 sequences, approximately 17% of them found a single time. 50% of the sample goes to the ten largest clones.

Stable Graves' hyperthyroidism was defined as no progression to ophthalmopathy during 18 months of follow-up. Hyperthyroidism patients were newly diagnosed, with disease duration under 2 months, and aged 18 to 65 years. Any patient with an uncontrolled infection, another autoimmune disease, pregnancy or lactation was excluded. Diagnoses relied on clinical symptoms, serum thyroxine and TRAb, thyroid ultrasound and orbital computed tomography. PBMCs were separated from over 9 ml of fresh peripheral blood using Ficoll-Paque density gradient centrifugation. Total RNA was extracted with Trizol reagent, and quality was checked on an Agilent 2100 Bioanalyzer. CDR1 SSHAT and CDR2 FNYEAQ were looked up in the germline V gene (reference sequence). The CDR3 runs 16 residues from the cysteine to the phenylalanine. Left in the record is the CDR3 DNA by itself, 48 bases read in frame from the first base. This clonotype was observed a handful of times. No antigen is known for it. A read error may produce the germline difference seen at one junction end.

Sample: blood. The receptor comes from a man in his forties or fifties with Graves' hyperthyroidism. This chain is built from TRBV7-7 and TRBJ2-5, with no confident D gene call. The nucleotide sequence is given as TGTGCTAGCAGCTTAGTCACCCCCCAACGCCGGGAGACCCAGTACTTC. Translation gives CASSLVTPQRRETQYF.